The T cell receptor beta chain under discussion was sequenced for a study of regulatory T cells in long-lasting Graves disease listed by TCRdb under 2021. Regarding the complete study: Patients with newly diagnosed Graves' disease had been on antithyroid drugs for under 3 months. TCR sequencing covered around 13 persistent and roughly 20 newly diagnosed Graves' disease patients, around 33 samples in total. Peripheral blood TCR sequencing and RNA sequencing compared persistent Graves' disease patients with newly diagnosed Graves' disease patients. The study was registered as a clinical trial and conducted in China.

Results and caveats for the whole study, not just this receptor: Compared with newly diagnosed patients, patients with persistent Graves' disease had lower TCR Shannon entropy and fewer highly expanded clones, which suggests clonal expansion. The study examined only peripheral blood because the primary lesion, thyroid tissue, could not be accessed. TRBV28, TRBJ1-2 and TRBJ2-5 were preferentially used in persistent disease, while TRBV20-1 and TRBJ2-1 were favored in newly diagnosed disease. A larger number of public clonotypes was shared among persistent patients (approximately 3,000) than among newly diagnosed patients (approximately 930). Sequencing and analysis were limited to the TCR beta chain. The authors acknowledged the small sample size as a limitation that may reduce accuracy.

From a lookup of the germline V gene, CDR1 and CDR2 are SNHLY and FYNNEI. Trimming takes 2 bases from V and 1 base from J, and the germline ends sit 9 bases apart. Including cysteine and phenylalanine, the CDR3 has 15 amino acids. The retained sequence is limited to the CDR3, 45 bases, with the frame set at the first base. In light of the paper, this sample's time point label describes: newly diagnosed GD, antithyroid drugs for less than 3 months. For both TCR sequencing and RNA sequencing, RNA was extracted from PBMCs using TRIzol. The diagnosis of Graves' disease followed American Thyroid Association guidelines. Patients were recruited from an endocrinology department in Xi'an, China. From each patient, around 9.3 milliliters of peripheral blood was collected into an EDTA anticoagulant tube. Ficoll Paque Plus density gradient separation was used to isolate PBMCs, and no further T cell sorting was performed. An Agilent 2100 Bioanalyzer and agarose gel were used to check RNA quality, and a NanoDrop 2000 was used to measure RNA concentration.

The library relied on multiplex PCR. Sequencing used an Illumina HiSeq 4000. TCR beta libraries were built with iRepertoire HTBI primers and Arm-PCR amplification of CDR3 regions. PCR products were gel purified before sequencing. The study's processing was this. A total of roughly 65 TRBV and more than twelve TRBJ segments were identified across samples and were used for gene usage analysis of CDR3 amino acid clonotypes. Filtered high-quality paired reads were merged into contigs using COPE and FqMerger. BLAST was used to align contigs to IMGT TRBV, TRBD and TRBJ reference genes, with CDR3 defined following IMGT. Clonotypes above 0.1% frequency were classified as highly expanded clones. Shannon entropy was used to measure repertoire diversity, and the Gini coefficient was used to measure V-J evenness. A clonotype was considered public if more than one individual shared it. TCRdb's own reprocessing of the public reads used fastp at Q25 and MiXCR and kept productive beta chains. Rows with a matching CDR3 protein are joined into one entry that keeps the most common DNA and genes. What appears here as the V and J calls and clone size reflects TCRdb's work, not the paper's. This sample has about 530,000 distinct CDR3 sequences in its table, and 16% of those were observed once. Of the sample, around 25% is held by the ten largest clones.

This clonotype has a count of ten or more. No cognate antigen has been identified for it. One base away there is no much larger clone; base qualities are not given. These data were also filed under a second study, of T cells in Graves' hyperthyroidism and ophthalmopathy. As described in the second report: Graves' hyperthyroidism was defined as stable when no progression to ophthalmopathy occurred over 18 months of follow-up. Hyperthyroidism patients were aged 18 to 65 years and newly diagnosed, with disease duration of less than 2 months. Any patient with an uncontrolled infection, another autoimmune disease, pregnancy or lactation was excluded. Diagnoses relied on clinical symptoms, serum thyroxine and TRAb, thyroid ultrasound and orbital computed tomography. A first-round RT-PCR of the TCR CDR3 used the HTBI primer set with the Qiagen OneStep RT-PCR kit. Most expanded thyroid clonotypes (frequency above 0.001) were also found in blood, which suggests that blood repertoires may mirror thyroid immune responses. In cross-validation, a model built on a 13 V-J signature told ophthalmopathy apart from stable hyperthyroidism with approximately 90% sensitivity and about 81% specificity, and in testing the same model reached 80%/75%. During validation, the model predicted progression to ophthalmopathy a median of approximately 7 months ahead of onset, with almost 71% sensitivity and around 72% specificity. TCR V-J signatures able to tell the groups apart were searched for in a discovery cohort of 95 or so patients, of whom around 43 had Graves' ophthalmopathy and 57 had stable Graves' hyperthyroidism. Prospective prediction of ophthalmopathy was tested in an independent validation cohort of approximately 19 hyperthyroidism patients and roughly 16 patients who later progressed to ophthalmopathy. For training and testing, the 100 or so patients in the discovery cohort were randomly divided in a 7:3 ratio. Thyroid tissue and blood T-cell repertoires from roughly six Graves' hyperthyroidism patients were also compared in the study. Following sampling, methimazole starting at 30 mg daily was given to hyperthyroidism patients, and high-dose intravenous methylprednisolone was given to ophthalmopathy patients. A second multiplex PCR round built the libraries, followed by size selection and purification. Paired-end sequencing of the libraries was performed with 100 bp reads on an Illumina HiSeq2000. SOAPnuke was used to process the raw data, removing reads that contained adapters or uncalled bases, had a mean Phred below 15, or lacked an exact match to the constant primer or identifier. High-quality paired reads were merged using COPE v1.2.5, and each unique nucleotide sequence was defined as a clonotype. MiTCR v1.1 was used to align clonotypes to the IMGT TRBV, TRBD and TRBJ reference segments. Analysis was restricted to V-J combinations with a frequency above 0.0001, which covered just over 98% of repertoires. A TCS score was defined as the ratio between F50 (clonal expansion) and ExV (chaos), using BLOSUM62-based TCRdist between CDR3 peptides within each V-J. Welch's t-statistics and random forest reduced 500 to 550 V-J features to under 15, which were used in a naive Bayes classifier (R e1071). Sample size was not statistically predetermined, and investigators were not blinded to group allocation. The paper reports TCR Vbeta CDR3 sequencing of about 140 peripheral blood samples: fewer than 50 ophthalmopathy, fewer than 80 hyperthyroidism and 17 progressor patients.

Source: peripheral blood mononuclear cells (PBMCs), taken at new diagnosis, from a patient treated with antithyroid drugs. The source is a woman aged 40 to 65 with Graves disease. Donor details come from another sample of the same person, matched by shared clones. The chain links TRBV2 with TRBJ1-3; TRBD1 could be the D gene, as 5 bases match. In nucleotides, the sequence is TGTGCCAGCAGTGAACAGGGCCAATCTGGAAACACCATATATTTT. This gives the protein CASSEQGQSGNTIYF.